This TCR beta chain emerged from a study of CXCR3-negative and CXCR3-positive naive CD8 T cells. Study outcomes and limitations: Naive CXCR3-positive cells had TRB CDR3s more hydrophobic than those of CXCR3-negative naive cells.

The length of the CDR3 is 16 residues. The germline CDR1 and CDR2 sequences are WNHNN and SYGVQD (reference sequence). With respect to this clonotype: Its antigen remains unidentified.

Preparation of TRB cDNA libraries relied on 5' RACE carrying UMI labels. Reprocessing the 5' RACE reads, TCRdb reports a single entry for every CDR3 protein and omits DNA. Its table lists 50,000 or so distinct CDR3 sequences. The V gene is TRBV10-1, the J gene TRBJ2-5; the TCRdb call, TRBD2, lacks DNA for checking. The origin of this receptor is a human donor in good health. Some clones in this sample may be carry-over from other donors' samples. Sequencing was carried out using naive CXCR3+ CD8+ T cells from blood. Subset: CD45RO-CCR7+CD27+CD95- naive CD8+ T cells expressing CXCR3 (TNR3+). The CDR3: CASSELRTSGEETQYF.